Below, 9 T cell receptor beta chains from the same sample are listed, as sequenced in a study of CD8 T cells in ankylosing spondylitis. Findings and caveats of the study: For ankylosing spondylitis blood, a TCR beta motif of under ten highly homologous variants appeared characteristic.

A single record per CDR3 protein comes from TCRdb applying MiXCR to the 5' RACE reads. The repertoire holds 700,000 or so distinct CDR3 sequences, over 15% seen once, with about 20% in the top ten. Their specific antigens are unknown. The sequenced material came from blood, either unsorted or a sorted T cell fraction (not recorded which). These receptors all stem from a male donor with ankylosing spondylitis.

In DNA, the CDR3 is TGTGCCAGCAGTTCTCAGGGGGTAACCTACGAGCAGTACTTC. Translated, it gives CASSSQGVTYEQYF. The rearrangement uses TRBV12-3 or TRBV12-4 and TRBJ2-7; TRBD1 matches 7 bases. With 4 bases clipped from V and 2 bases from J, the junction kept 5 bases outside the gene matches. The CDR3 consists of 14 residues.

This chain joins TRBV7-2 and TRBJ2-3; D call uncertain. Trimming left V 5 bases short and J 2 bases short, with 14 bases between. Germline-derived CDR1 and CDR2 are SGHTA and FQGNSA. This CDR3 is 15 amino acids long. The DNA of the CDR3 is TGTGCCAGCAGCCTCTTGGGCCAGCCCACAGATACGCAGTATTTT. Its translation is CASSLLGQPTDTQYF.

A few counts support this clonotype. The CDR3 sequence is CSALGVKNIQYF. The CDR3 DNA follows: TGCAGTGCCCTCGGTGTCAAAAACATTCAGTACTTC. The rearrangement uses TRBV20-1 and TRBJ2-4; D is uncertain. CDR3 size: 12 residues. Germline V gene sequence: CDR1 DFQATT, CDR2 SNEGSKA (reference sequence). Trimming took off 6 bases at V and 3 bases at J, with 9 bases between the two ends.

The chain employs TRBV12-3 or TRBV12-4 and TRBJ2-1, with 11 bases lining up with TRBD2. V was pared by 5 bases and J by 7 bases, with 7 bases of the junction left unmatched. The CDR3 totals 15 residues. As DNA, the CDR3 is TGTGCCAGCAGTGACACTAGCGGGAGAGGAAATGAGCAGTTCTTC. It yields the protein CASSDTSGRGNEQFF.

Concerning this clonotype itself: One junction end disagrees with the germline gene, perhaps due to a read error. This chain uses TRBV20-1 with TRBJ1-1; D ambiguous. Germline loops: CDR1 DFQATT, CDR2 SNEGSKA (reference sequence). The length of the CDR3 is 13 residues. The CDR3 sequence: CSARDPPNPEAFF. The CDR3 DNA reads TGCAGTGCTAGAGATCCCCCGAACCCTGAAGCTTTCTTT.

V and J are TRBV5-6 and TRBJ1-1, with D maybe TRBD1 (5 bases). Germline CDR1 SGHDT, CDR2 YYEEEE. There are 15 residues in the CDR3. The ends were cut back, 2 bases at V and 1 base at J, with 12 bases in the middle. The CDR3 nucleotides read TGTGCCAGCAGCTTTCTCCGAACAGGGAACACTGAAGCTTTCTTT. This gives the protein CASSFLRTGNTEAFF.

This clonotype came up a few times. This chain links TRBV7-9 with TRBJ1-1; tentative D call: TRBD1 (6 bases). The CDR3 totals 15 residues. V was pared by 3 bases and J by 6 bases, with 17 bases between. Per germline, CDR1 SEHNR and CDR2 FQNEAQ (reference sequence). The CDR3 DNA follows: TGTGCCAGCAGCTTCCGCACAGAGGGGGGCTCTGAAGCTTTCTTT. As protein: CASSFRTEGGSEAFF.

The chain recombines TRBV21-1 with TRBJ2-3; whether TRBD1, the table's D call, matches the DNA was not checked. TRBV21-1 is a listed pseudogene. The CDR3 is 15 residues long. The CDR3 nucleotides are TGTGCCAGCAGCCCTAATTCCAGGGGGACAGATATGCAGTATTTT. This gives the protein CASSPNSRGTDMQYF.

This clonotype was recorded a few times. DNA for the CDR3: TGCGCCAGCAGCTTGGGACCCTCGGAAGGGGAGACCCAGTACTTC. Its translation: CASSLGPSEGETQYF. V is TRBV5-1 and J is TRBJ2-5, with D unclear. The CDR3 runs to 15 residues. CDR1 is SGHRS and CDR2 is YFSETQ in the germline V gene. Between the trimmed V and J ends, which lost 0 bases and 5 bases, there was a span of 14 bases. The full variable domain, with the rest looked up from reference TRBV5-1 and TRBJ2-5, is KAGVTQTPRYLIKTRGQQVTLSCSPISGHRSVSWYQQTPGQGLQFLFEYFSETQRNKGNFPGRFSGRQFSNSRSEMNVSTLELGDSALYLCASSLGPSEGETQYFGPGTRLLVL.